This is a list of T cell receptor beta chains from one sample in a study of shared clonotypes between healthy human individuals. This table comes from immunoSEQ multiplex PCR, and its TCRdb copy is limited to in-frame clones, with some not included. Of about 1.5 million clones listed, approximately 97% were seen once; the top ten hold roughly 1.2%. Sequencing was done on a sample of naive CD4+ T cells sorted from blood. These receptors were obtained from a man younger than 40 in good health. Each CDR3 is given with its conserved first and last residue. The order of the fields is J gene, V gene, clone size, D gene, CDR3 DNA, CDR3 protein. The D gene is left open where the match is weak. The size field is filled for only some rows; it gives once, few, many or a size class.

J gene: TRBJ2-7
V gene: TRBV7-9
clone size: NA
D gene: TRBD2
CDR3 DNA: TGTGCCAGCAGCCCACGACTAGCGGGAGACCCCCGGCAGTACTTC
CDR3 protein: CASSPRLAGDPRQYF

J gene: TRBJ2-5
V gene: TRBV5-4
clone size: NA
D gene: TRBD2
CDR3 DNA: TGTGCCAGCAGCGGGGGGGGAGTTGAACAAGAGACCCAGTACTTC
CDR3 protein: CASSGGGVEQETQYF

J gene: TRBJ2-1
V gene: TRBV5-6
clone size: NA
D gene: TRBD2
CDR3 DNA: TGTGCCAGCAGCTACGGGAGGGCCGGTGAGCAGTTCTTC
CDR3 protein: CASSYGRAGEQFF

J gene: TRBJ1-2
V gene: TRBV5-6
clone size: NA
D gene: NA
CDR3 DNA: TGTGCCAGCAGCTTGTTAAGGGGCGAGAACTATGGCTACACCTTC
CDR3 protein: CASSLLRGENYGYTF

J gene: TRBJ2-1
V gene: TRBV7-9
clone size: NA
D gene: TRBD2
CDR3 DNA: TGTGCCAGCAGCTTGGTCTTAGCGGGGGCGGGGAATGAGCAGTTCTTC
CDR3 protein: CASSLVLAGAGNEQFF

J gene: TRBJ2-2
V gene: TRBV28
clone size: NA
D gene: NA
CDR3 DNA: TGTGCCAGCAGATTTAACACCGGGGAGCTGTTTTTT
CDR3 protein: CASRFNTGELFF

J gene: TRBJ1-3
V gene: TRBV6-6
clone size: NA
D gene: TRBD1
CDR3 DNA: TGTGCCAGCAGCTACCTACAGGGGAATACTGGAAACACCATATATTTT
CDR3 protein: CASSYLQGNTGNTIYF

J gene: TRBJ2-5
V gene: TRBV9
clone size: NA
D gene: TRBD2
CDR3 DNA: TGTGCCAGCAGCGTAGGACTAGCGGGAGTGGAGGAGACCCAGTACTTC
CDR3 protein: CASSVGLAGVEETQYF

J gene: TRBJ2-7
V gene: TRBV27
clone size: NA
D gene: TRBD1
CDR3 DNA: TGTGCCAGCAGCGCTCCCGGGACAGGAAAGTCCTACGAGCAGTACTTC
CDR3 protein: CASSAPGTGKSYEQYF

J gene: TRBJ1-4
V gene: TRBV6-1
clone size: NA
D gene: NA
CDR3 DNA: TGTGCCAGCAGTGAGCCCCGAGGGTTGAACGAAAAACTGTTTTTT
CDR3 protein: CASSEPRGLNEKLFF

J gene: TRBJ2-4
V gene: TRBV7-9
clone size: NA
D gene: NA
CDR3 DNA: TGTGCCAGCAGTTCACTAGCAGCCCGCCCCGGGTACTTC
CDR3 protein: CASSSLAARPGYF

J gene: TRBJ1-1
V gene: TRBV10-2
clone size: NA
D gene: NA
CDR3 DNA: TGCGCCAGCAGTTGGGGGCGTACTGAAGCTTTCTTT
CDR3 protein: CASSWGRTEAFF

J gene: TRBJ2-7
V gene: TRBV5-6
clone size: NA
D gene: NA
CDR3 DNA: TGTGCCAGCAGCTTGGGCCAGGGCTTTATGAGCTCCTACGAGCAGTACTTC
CDR3 protein: CASSLGQGFMSSYEQYF

J gene: TRBJ1-5
V gene: TRBV6-6
clone size: NA
D gene: NA
CDR3 DNA: TGTGCCAGCAGTTACCCCGACAGGAGCAATCAGCCCCAGCATTTT
CDR3 protein: CASSYPDRSNQPQHF

J gene: TRBJ2-3
V gene: TRBV9
clone size: NA
D gene: NA
CDR3 DNA: TGTGCCAGCAGCGTAGACGGCCGAATATACACAGATACGCAGTATTTT
CDR3 protein: CASSVDGRIYTDTQYF

J gene: TRBJ1-5
V gene: TRBV28
clone size: NA
D gene: NA
CDR3 DNA: TGTGCCAGCAGAGGGATAAGCAATCAGCCCCAGCATTTT
CDR3 protein: CASRGISNQPQHF

J gene: TRBJ2-7
V gene: TRBV11-3
clone size: NA
D gene: TRBD2
CDR3 DNA: TGTGCCAGCAGCTCTACTAGCGGGAGCCGCGAGCAGTACTTC
CDR3 protein: CASSSTSGSREQYF

J gene: TRBJ2-7
V gene: TRBV5-1
clone size: NA
D gene: NA
CDR3 DNA: TGCGCCAGCAGCCCTGTTGACGGAACCTACGAGCAGTACTTC
CDR3 protein: CASSPVDGTYEQYF

J gene: TRBJ2-1
V gene: TRBV18
clone size: NA
D gene: TRBD1
CDR3 DNA: TGTGCCAGCTCACCAACACAGGGGACCTCCTACAATGAGCAGTTCTTC
CDR3 protein: CASSPTQGTSYNEQFF

J gene: TRBJ2-6
V gene: TRBV27
clone size: NA
D gene: TRBD1
CDR3 DNA: TGTGCCAGCAGTCCGACAGGGGGCTCTGGGGCCAACGTCCTGACTTTC
CDR3 protein: CASSPTGGSGANVLTF

J gene: TRBJ1-2
V gene: TRBV7-6
clone size: NA
D gene: TRBD1
CDR3 DNA: TGTGCCAGCAGCTCATCCGGGACAGGGAATCTCTATGGCTACACCTTC
CDR3 protein: CASSSSGTGNLYGYTF

J gene: TRBJ2-3
V gene: TRBV6-1
clone size: NA
D gene: NA
CDR3 DNA: TGTGCCAGCAGTGATATCAGAGATACGCAGTATTTT
CDR3 protein: CASSDIRDTQYF

J gene: TRBJ1-1
V gene: TRBV7-9
clone size: once
D gene: NA
CDR3 DNA: TGTGCCAGCAGCTTAGACCTGGTGGGTGCTCACACTGAAGCTTTCTTT
CDR3 protein: CASSLDLVGAHTEAFF

J gene: TRBJ1-2
V gene: TRBV28
clone size: NA
D gene: NA
CDR3 DNA: TGTGCCACCAGAGGGGGGGAGAACTATGGCTACACCTTC
CDR3 protein: CATRGGENYGYTF

J gene: TRBJ2-5
V gene: TRBV9
clone size: NA
D gene: NA
CDR3 DNA: TGTGCCAGCAGCGTAGACCTCGAGGGGGGGATCCAAGAGACCCAGTACTTC
CDR3 protein: CASSVDLEGGIQETQYF

J gene: TRBJ1-1
V gene: TRBV5-1
clone size: NA
D gene: NA
CDR3 DNA: TGCGCCAGCAGCTTGGTGAACACTGAAGCTTTCTTT
CDR3 protein: CASSLVNTEAFF

J gene: TRBJ2-3
V gene: TRBV6-1
clone size: NA
D gene: NA
CDR3 DNA: TGTGCCAGCAGCGACAGGCCCCGCACAGATACGCAGTATTTT
CDR3 protein: CASSDRPRTDTQYF

J gene: TRBJ2-7
V gene: TRBV2
clone size: NA
D gene: TRBD2
CDR3 DNA: TGTGCCAGCAGTGAGCGGGAGAGTGACGAGCAGTACTTC
CDR3 protein: CASSERESDEQYF

J gene: TRBJ2-3
V gene: TRBV5-1
clone size: NA
D gene: NA
CDR3 DNA: TGCGCCAGCAGTTTTGGCCTAGGAGGGACGGGACCCACAGATACGCAGTATTTT
CDR3 protein: CASSFGLGGTGPTDTQYF

J gene: TRBJ1-5
V gene: TRBV18
clone size: few
D gene: NA
CDR3 DNA: TGTGCCAGCTCACCACCGGGTCAGCCCCAGCATTTT
CDR3 protein: CASSPPGQPQHF

J gene: TRBJ1-5
V gene: TRBV7-8
clone size: NA
D gene: NA
CDR3 DNA: TGTGCCAGCAGCTTAGTACCGCGGGGGGGTCAGCCCCAGCATTTT
CDR3 protein: CASSLVPRGGQPQHF

J gene: TRBJ2-3
V gene: TRBV30
clone size: NA
D gene: NA
CDR3 DNA: TGTGCCTGGAGTGGAATCGGCACAGATACGCAGTATTTT
CDR3 protein: CAWSGIGTDTQYF

J gene: TRBJ2-5
V gene: TRBV19
clone size: NA
D gene: NA
CDR3 DNA: TGTGCCAGTAGTTCACCTGACTCGGAGACCCAGTACTTC
CDR3 protein: CASSSPDSETQYF

J gene: TRBJ1-3
V gene: TRBV18
clone size: NA
D gene: TRBD1
CDR3 DNA: TGTGCCAGCTCACCATCCACGACAGGGACCTCTGGAAACACCATATATTTT
CDR3 protein: CASSPSTTGTSGNTIYF

J gene: TRBJ1-4
V gene: TRBV15
clone size: NA
D gene: TRBD1
CDR3 DNA: TGTGCCACCAGCAGAGATTGGGGGACAGGGAGTGAAAAACTGTTTTTT
CDR3 protein: CATSRDWGTGSEKLFF

J gene: TRBJ1-5
V gene: TRBV7-6
clone size: NA
D gene: NA
CDR3 DNA: TGTGCCAGCAGCCCAGCGGGTGCTCAGCCCCAGCATTTT
CDR3 protein: CASSPAGAQPQHF

J gene: TRBJ2-5
V gene: TRBV27
clone size: NA
D gene: NA
CDR3 DNA: TGTGCCAGCAGTTTCCAGGGGAGAGAGACCCAGTACTTC
CDR3 protein: CASSFQGRETQYF